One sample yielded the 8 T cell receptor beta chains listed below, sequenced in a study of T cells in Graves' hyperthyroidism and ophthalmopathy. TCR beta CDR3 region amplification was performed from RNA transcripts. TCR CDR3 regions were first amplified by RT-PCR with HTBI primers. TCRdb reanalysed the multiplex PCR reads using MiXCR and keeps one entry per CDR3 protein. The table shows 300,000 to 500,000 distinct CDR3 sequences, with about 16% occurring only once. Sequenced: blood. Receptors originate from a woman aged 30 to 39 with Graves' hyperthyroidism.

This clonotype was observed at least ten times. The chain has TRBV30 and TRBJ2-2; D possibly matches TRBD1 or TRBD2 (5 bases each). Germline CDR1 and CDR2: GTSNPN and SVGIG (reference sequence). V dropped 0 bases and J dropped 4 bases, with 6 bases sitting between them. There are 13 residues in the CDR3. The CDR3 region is CAWSVRGTGELFF. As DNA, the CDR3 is TGTGCCTGGAGTGTGAGGGGCACCGGGGAGCTGTTTTTT.

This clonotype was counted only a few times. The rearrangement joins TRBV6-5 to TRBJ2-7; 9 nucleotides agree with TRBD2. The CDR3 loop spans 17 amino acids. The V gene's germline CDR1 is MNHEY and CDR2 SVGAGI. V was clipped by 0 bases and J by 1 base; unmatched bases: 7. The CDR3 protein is CASSYSISSGGSYEQYF. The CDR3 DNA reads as TGTGCCAGCAGTTACTCGATAAGCAGCGGGGGGTCCTACGAGCAGTACTTC.

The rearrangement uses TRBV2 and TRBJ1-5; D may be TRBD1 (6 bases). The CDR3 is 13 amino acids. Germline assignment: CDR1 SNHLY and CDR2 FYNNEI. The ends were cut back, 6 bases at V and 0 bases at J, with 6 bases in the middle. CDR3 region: CASRQGSNQPQHF. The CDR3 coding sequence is TGTGCCAGCAGACAGGGTAGCAATCAGCCCCAGCATTTT.

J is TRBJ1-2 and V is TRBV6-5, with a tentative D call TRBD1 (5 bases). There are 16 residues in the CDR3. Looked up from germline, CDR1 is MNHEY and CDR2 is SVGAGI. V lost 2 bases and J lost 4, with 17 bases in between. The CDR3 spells CASSYGGTGLGYGYTF. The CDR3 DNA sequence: TGTGCCAGCAGTTACGGAGGGACGGGTCTTGGCTATGGCTACACCTTC.

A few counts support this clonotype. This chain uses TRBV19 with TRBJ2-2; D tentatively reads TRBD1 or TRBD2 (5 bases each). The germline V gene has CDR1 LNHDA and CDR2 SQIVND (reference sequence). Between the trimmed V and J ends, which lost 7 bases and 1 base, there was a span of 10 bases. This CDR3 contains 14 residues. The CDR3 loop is CASTRGQNTGELFF. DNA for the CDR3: TGTGCCAGTACCCGGGGCCAGAACACCGGGGAGCTGTTTTTT.

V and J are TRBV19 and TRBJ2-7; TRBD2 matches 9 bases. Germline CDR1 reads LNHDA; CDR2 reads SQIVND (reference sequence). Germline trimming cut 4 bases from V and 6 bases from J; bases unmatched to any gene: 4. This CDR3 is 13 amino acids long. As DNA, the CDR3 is TGTGCCAGTAGTAAGCGGGAGGTAGGCGAGCAGTACTTC. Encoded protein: CASSKREVGEQYF.

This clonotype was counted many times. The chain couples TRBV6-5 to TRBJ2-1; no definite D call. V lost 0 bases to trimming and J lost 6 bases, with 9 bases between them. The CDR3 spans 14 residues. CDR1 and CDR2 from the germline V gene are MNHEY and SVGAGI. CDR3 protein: CASSYSWGGNEQFF. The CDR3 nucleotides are TGTGCCAGCAGTTACTCGTGGGGTGGCAATGAGCAGTTCTTC.

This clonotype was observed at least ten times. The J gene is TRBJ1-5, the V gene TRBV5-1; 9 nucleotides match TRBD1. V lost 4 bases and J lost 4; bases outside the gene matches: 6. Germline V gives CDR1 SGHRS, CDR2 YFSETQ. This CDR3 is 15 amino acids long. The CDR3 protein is CASSEGTGLNQPQHF. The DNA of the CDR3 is TGCGCCAGCAGCGAGGGGACAGGGCTGAATCAGCCCCAGCATTTT.